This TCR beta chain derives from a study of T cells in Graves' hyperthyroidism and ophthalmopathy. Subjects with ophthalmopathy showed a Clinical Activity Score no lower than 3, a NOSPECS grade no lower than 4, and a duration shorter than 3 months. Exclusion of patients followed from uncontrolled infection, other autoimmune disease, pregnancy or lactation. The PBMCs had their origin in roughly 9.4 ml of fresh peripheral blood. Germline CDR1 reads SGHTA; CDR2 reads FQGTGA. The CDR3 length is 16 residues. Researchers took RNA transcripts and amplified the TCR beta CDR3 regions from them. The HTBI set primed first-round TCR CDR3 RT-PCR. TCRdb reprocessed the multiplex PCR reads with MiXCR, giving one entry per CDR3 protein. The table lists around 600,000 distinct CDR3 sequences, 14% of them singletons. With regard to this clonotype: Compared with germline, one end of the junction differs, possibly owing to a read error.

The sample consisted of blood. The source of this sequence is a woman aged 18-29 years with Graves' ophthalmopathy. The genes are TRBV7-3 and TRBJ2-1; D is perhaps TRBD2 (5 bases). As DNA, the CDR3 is TGTGCCAGCAGCTCCAAAACGGGAACCACCTACAATGAGCAGCTCTTC. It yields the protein CASSSKTGTTYNEQLF.